This T cell receptor beta chain was sequenced in a study of OX40 agonist ivuxolimab in advanced cancers. Study-wide findings and caveats: At 0.1 to 3.0 mg/kg, CD4+ and CD8+ blood T cells expanded clonally by week 6. On average, CD8+ T cells had more expanded clones than CD4+.

Remarks on this clone: Its antigen is currently unknown.

Assay used: immunoSEQ multiplex PCR; TCRdb lists only in-frame clones, some missing. This repertoire shows 100,000 or so clones, 90% found once; its top ten account for more than 0.25%. The CDR3 length is 15 residues. Germline CDR1 is SGHTA and CDR2 is FQGNSA. J was trimmed by 1 base and V by 4 bases; bases with no gene match: 5. This rearrangement joins TRBV7-2 to TRBJ1-2, with TRBD1 matching 8 bases. The specimen comprised CD4+ or CD8+ T cells sorted from blood, sampled in a trial of the OX40 agonist ivuxolimab. The receptor's source is an adult with an advanced solid tumor such as melanoma, head and neck, liver or kidney cancer. CDR3 residues: CASSSLRGLNYGYTF. The CDR3 DNA follows: TGTGCCAGCAGCTCGCTCAGGGGGCTTAACTATGGCTACACCTTC.